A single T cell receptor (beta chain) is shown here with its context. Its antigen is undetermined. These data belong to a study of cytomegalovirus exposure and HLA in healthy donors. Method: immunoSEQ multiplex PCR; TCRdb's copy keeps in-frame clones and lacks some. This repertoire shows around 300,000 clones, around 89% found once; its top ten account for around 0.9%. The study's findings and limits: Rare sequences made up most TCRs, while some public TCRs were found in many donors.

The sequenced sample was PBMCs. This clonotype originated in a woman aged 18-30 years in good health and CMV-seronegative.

CDR3 region: CASSKRLLKREVYEQYF. As DNA, the CDR3 is TGTGCCAGCAGTAAAAGGCTCTTAAAGCGGGAGGTCTACGAGCAGTACTTC. The J gene is TRBJ2-7, the V gene TRBV28; TRBD2 aligns across 9 bases. V shed 5 bases and J 3 bases; nucleotides not matched to a gene: 14. Germline assignment: CDR1 MDHEN and CDR2 SYDVKM. The CDR3 spans 17 residues.